The present T cell receptor (beta chain) was sequenced within a study of cytomegalovirus exposure and HLA in healthy donors. Study in general: About 85 million unique TCRs from HLA-typed donors were held in an early release of data. Notes on the study in general: DRB1 showed the most TCR associations and HLA-C the fewest in a later analysis, as rates varied by HLA locus. Immune exposure information comprised only CMV serostatus.

About this clone itself: Its target is not known.

This CDR3 region has 15 residues. Germline CDR1 is MNHEY and CDR2 is SMNVEV (reference sequence). V lost 3 bases and J 6 bases, leaving 16 bases between the germline ends. Primers: 60 Vbeta forward and 13 Jbeta reverse. Assay used: immunoSEQ multiplex PCR; TCRdb lists only in-frame clones, some missing. The sample consists of tens of thousands of clones, more than 70% of them appearing once. The rearrangement uses TRBV27 and TRBJ2-3; TRBD1 is a possible D gene (6 bases). This receptor was identified in a male donor in good health and CMV-seropositive. The source material was PBMCs. CDR3 residues: CASSLQGPSPDTQYF. CDR3 sequence (DNA): TGTGCCAGCAGTTTGCAGGGGCCCTCCCCGGATACGCAGTATTTT.